These 8 T cell receptor beta chains were all obtained from the same sample, sequenced in a study of blood T cell repertoires in COVID-19. Clones were read by immunoSEQ multiplex PCR, and TCRdb kept only the in-frame ones, dropping some. The table has around 150,000 clones, 60% to 80% seen once; the top ten hold 9.5% to 13%. The source material was peripheral blood. These receptors were obtained from a man aged 60 to 75 who had recovered from COVID-19.

This chain connects TRBV5-1 to TRBJ2-7, with 9 bases lining up with TRBD1. CDR1 is SGHRS, CDR2 YFSETQ, per germline. The CDR3 consists of 15 residues. With V trimmed by 1 base and J by 3 bases, 5 bases remained unmatched. DNA of the CDR3: TGCGCCAGCAGCTTGACCTCGGGACAGGGCTACGAGCAGTACTTC. As protein: CASSLTSGQGYEQYF.

J is TRBJ2-3 and V is TRBV6-2 or TRBV6-3, with 9 bases fitting TRBD2. Germline assignment: CDR1 MNHEY and CDR2 SVGEGT. After removal of 5 bases from V and 1 base from J, the junction contained 7 bases not matched to a gene. This CDR3 is 16 amino acids long. The CDR3 is CASSPGLARGTDTQYF. The CDR3 region has the DNA TGTGCCAGCAGTCCAGGACTAGCGAGGGGCACAGATACGCAGTATTTT.

The rearrangement uses TRBV5-6 and TRBJ1-2, with TRBD1 matching over 7 bases. The CDR3 covers 18 residues. After removal of 0 bases from V and 5 bases from J, the junction contained 16 bases not matched to a gene. Germline lookup yields CDR1 SGHDT and CDR2 YYEEEE. For the CDR3, the DNA is TGTGCCAGCAGCTTGGCCCTGGACAGGAGTTTGATGCCTTATGGCTACACCTTC. It yields the protein CASSLALDRSLMPYGYTF.

The V and J genes are TRBV6-6 and TRBJ1-5, with 7 bases fitting TRBD1. Germline CDR1 MNHNY, CDR2 SVGAGI (reference sequence). Germline trimming cut 6 bases from V and 0 bases from J; bases unmatched to any gene: 8. CDR3 length: 16 amino acids. The CDR3, as DNA: TGTGCCAGCAGGGGACAGAACTCTTATAGCAATCAGCCCCAGCATTTT. Translating gives CASRGQNSYSNQPQHF.

This chain links TRBV28 with TRBJ1-5; a possible D gene is TRBD1 (6 bases). This CDR3 contains 15 residues. CDR1 and CDR2 from the germline V gene are MDHEN and SYDVKM. Deletions cut 6 bases from V and 6 bases from J, with 18 bases between. The DNA of the CDR3 is TGTGCCAGCAGCCCCAGGGGAGGGTTTGGTCAGCCCCAGCATTTT. This sequence encodes CASSPRGGFGQPQHF.

V gene TRBV19 combines with J gene TRBJ2-5, with D possibly TRBD2 on 6 matching bases. Germline assignment: CDR1 LNHDA and CDR2 SQIVND (reference sequence). The CDR3 loop spans 13 amino acids. Trimming removed 8 bases from V and 4 bases from J, with 14 bases in between. CDR3 amino acids: CASEARGGETQYF. CDR3 nucleotides: TGTGCCAGTGAGGCGCGGGGTGGAGAGACCCAGTACTTC.

The table lists this clone with many counts. The CDR3 loop reads CATGRQGSFYGYTF. CDR3 sequence (DNA): TGTGCCACCGGGCGACAGGGATCCTTCTATGGCTACACCTTC. The chain uses TRBV6-5 and TRBJ1-2, with 7 bases that match TRBD1. Germline V gives CDR1 MNHEY, CDR2 SVGAGI. The CDR3 runs to 14 residues. V gave up 10 bases and J gave up 4 bases; unmatched junction bases: 12.

The chain recombines TRBV19 with TRBJ2-7, with 7 bases lining up with TRBD2. The CDR3 consists of 16 residues. Germline V gene sequence: CDR1 LNHDA, CDR2 SQIVND (reference sequence). V was clipped by 5 bases and J by 5 bases; unmatched bases: 15. CDR3 region: CASSRGGRATSDEQYF. In DNA, the CDR3 is TGTGCCAGTAGTCGCGGGGGAAGGGCGACCTCGGACGAGCAGTACTTC.